Below, 3 T cell receptor beta chains from the same sample are listed, as sequenced in a study of T-cell reconstitution after alpha-beta-depleted transplantation in children (dated by TCRdb to the mid-2010s). According to the study, the label for this sample's treatment or condition signals: allogeneic hematopoietic cell transplantation with graft depleted of TCRalphabeta T cells and CD19 B cells. Library preparation employed PCR. Sequenced on an Illumina HiSeq 2500. TCR libraries were prepared with molecular barcoding, using unique molecular identifiers to normalize TCRbeta repertoire quantification. Starting from the raw public reads, TCRdb applied fastp trimming at Q25, assembled clones with MiXCR and retained in-frame beta chains. A single entry per CDR3 protein holds the most common genes and DNA from its merged rows. The sample yields approximately 97,000 distinct CDR3 sequences; 7.5% to 9% were counted once. The ten most abundant clones make up about 16% of the sample.

This sample comprised PBMCs, obtained before TCRalphabeta/CD19-depleted stem cell transplant. These receptors were taken from a boy between 2 and 15 years old with acute lymphoblastic leukemia, due to receive a stem cell transplant.

This clonotype was detected ten times or more. V gene TRBV7-6 combines with J gene TRBJ2-3; no reliable D call. Trimming stripped 1 base from V and 0 bases from J, with 5 bases between. The CDR3 is made up of 14 amino acids. The germline CDR1 and CDR2 sequences are SGHVS and FNYEAQ. CDR3 amino acids: CASSLVGSTDTQYF. CDR3 bases: TGTGCCAGCAGCTTAGTGGGGAGCACAGATACGCAGTATTTT.

This clonotype was seen a few times. The chain uses TRBV6-5 and TRBJ1-6; TRBD1 matches 9 bases. Germline CDR1 is MNHEY and CDR2 is SVGAGI. CDR3 length equals 14 residues. J lost 10 bases, V lost 6 bases, and 7 bases had no gene match. CDR3 bases: TGTGCCAGCAGAACCGGACAGGGGAGGTCACCCCTCCACTTT. This gives the protein CASRTGQGRSPLHF.

This clonotype was recorded at least ten times. The chain employs TRBV29-1 and TRBJ2-1; 8 bases agree with TRBD2. V dropped 6 bases and J dropped 3; count of bases not matched to a gene: 7. Germline CDR1 is SQVTM and CDR2 is ANQGSEA. The CDR3 is 14 residues long. The CDR3 DNA follows: TGCAGCGTCCACCAGCGGGGGTTCTACAATGAGCAGTTCTTC. Its translation is CSVHQRGFYNEQFF.